The entry below describes one TCR beta chain. Its target is unknown. V lost 7 bases to trimming and J lost 7 bases, with 15 bases between them. The CDR3 consists of 13 residues. CDR1 is LNHDA and CDR2 is SQIVND in the germline V gene (reference sequence). The entry originates in a study of molecular identifiers for immune sequencing clone quantification. General observations from the study: The sizes of highly expanded clones could be underestimated when identical TCR molecules share a barcode.

TCRdb reanalysed the PCR reads using MiXCR and keeps one entry per CDR3 protein. The sample carries around 460,000 distinct CDR3 sequences, about a fifth recorded once. Sequencing was performed on naive CD8+ T cells from blood, with Jurkat cell RNA spiked in. Subset: FACS-sorted CD8+CD4-CCR7+CD45RA+ naive T cells. This clonotype originated in a human donor in good health. Some libraries in this study had Jurkat cell RNA spiked in. The V and J genes are TRBV19 and TRBJ2-3; perhaps TRBD1 as D (6 bases). The CDR3: CASNALQGNTQYF. CDR3 DNA sequence: TGTGCCAGTAACGCCCTACAGGGAAATACGCAGTATTTT. Full variable domain (outside the CDR3, taken from reference TRBV19 and TRBJ2-3): DGGITQSPKYLFRKEGQNVTLSCEQNLNHDAMYWYRQDPGQGLRLIYYSQIVNDFQKGDIAEGYSVSREKKESFPLTVTSAQKNPTAFYLCASNALQGNTQYFGPGTRLTVL.